This is a list of T cell receptor beta chains from one sample in a study of shared clonotypes between healthy human individuals. Measured with immunoSEQ multiplex PCR; TCRdb has only the in-frame clones, and not every one. The sample consists of more than 450,000 clones, around 74% of them appearing once. Sequences were obtained from PBMCs. These receptors were collected from a woman aged 40 to 50 in good health. Some clones in this sample may be carry-over from other donors' samples. CDR3s include the opening cysteine and the closing phenylalanine or tryptophan. A D gene is named only where the DNA matches it firmly. Expanded clones get a size class; other rows say once, few or many, or leave the size out.

>once|TRBJ1-3|TRBV4-3|TRBD1
CASSQDRGRGNTIYF
TGCGCCAGCAGCCAAGACAGGGGGCGTGGAAACACCATATATTTT
>NA|TRBJ2-7|TRBV6-6|TRBD2
CASSYPTSANYEQYF
TGTGCCAGCAGTTACCCGACTAGCGCCAACTACGAGCAGTACTTC
>NA|TRBJ2-7|TRBV29-1|NA
CSVVLMKSDEQYF
TGCAGCGTTGTGCTAATGAAGTCAGACGAGCAGTACTTC
>NA|TRBJ1-5|TRBV27|TRBD1
CASSPLGTGGHNSNQPQHF
TGTGCCAGCAGTCCCCTCGGGACAGGGGGTCATAATAGCAATCAGCCCCAGCATTTT
>NA|TRBJ2-3|TRBV7-3|TRBD2
CASGGGPTDTQYF
TGTGCTAGCGGGGGCGGCCCCACAGATACGCAGTATTTT
>NA|TRBJ2-1|TRBV19|TRBD2
CASSTTSVGANEQFF
TGTGCCAGTAGTACAACTAGCGTTGGGGCCAATGAGCAGTTCTTC
>NA|TRBJ2-1|TRBV25-1|NA
CASSEWPPRAPSYNEQFF
TGTGCCAGCAGTGAATGGCCCCCTCGAGCGCCATCCTACAATGAGCAGTTCTTC
>NA|TRBJ2-3|TRBV29-1|TRBD2
CSVESREGRGSTDTQYF
TGCAGCGTTGAATCTCGGGAGGGAAGGGGCAGCACAGATACGCAGTATTTT
>NA|TRBJ2-5|TRBV5-1|NA
CASSLFTQETQYF
TGCGCCAGCAGCTTGTTTACCCAAGAGACCCAGTACTTC
>NA|TRBJ2-1|TRBV25-1|NA
CASSEPAYNEQFF
TGTGCCAGCAGTGAACCAGCCTACAATGAGCAGTTCTTC
>NA|TRBJ1-1|TRBV28|NA
CASSPYDAAGEAFF
TGTGCCAGCAGCCCCTACGATGCCGCAGGTGAAGCTTTCTTT
>few|TRBJ2-1|TRBV5-6|NA
CASSEGFVYNEQFF
TGTGCCAGCAGCGAAGGTTTCGTATACAATGAGCAGTTCTTC
>once|TRBJ2-7|TRBV7-9|NA
CASSPSRGSGRVYEQYF
TGTGCCAGCAGCCCTAGCAGGGGGAGCGGGAGAGTCTACGAGCAGTACTTC
>NA|TRBJ2-1|TRBV7-9|TRBD2
CASRRGLAGVSNEQFF
TGTGCCAGCAGGAGGGGACTAGCGGGAGTATCTAATGAGCAGTTCTTC
>few|TRBJ1-1|TRBV18|TRBD1
CASSRGQGHTEAFF
TGTGCCAGCTCCCGGGGACAGGGTCACACTGAAGCTTTCTTT
>NA|TRBJ2-7|TRBV9|NA
CASSPRAGQSYEQYF
TGTGCCAGCAGCCCCCGGGCAGGGCAGTCCTACGAGCAGTACTTC
>many|TRBJ1-2|TRBV18|TRBD1
CASSFGTGDGYTF
TGTGCCAGCTCCTTCGGGACAGGGGATGGCTACACCTTC